A selection of T cell receptor beta chains follows, all from one sample in a study of shared clonotypes between healthy human individuals. The method was immunoSEQ multiplex PCR; TCRdb's version includes in-frame clones alone and lacks a portion of them. In the table there are fewer than 1 million clones, around 96% of which are singletons. The material sequenced was naive CD8+ T cells sorted from blood. The source is a man in his thirties or forties in good health. Each CDR3 is given with its conserved first and last residue. The D gene is left open where the match is weak. Clone size is given for some rows only: seen once, a few or many times, or a class if the clone is expanded.

length	V	D	size	J	CDR3	DNA
19	TRBV5-1	TRBD1	.	TRBJ2-3	CASSLGFPGGDYSTDTQYF	TGCGCCAGCAGCTTGGGGTTCCCAGGGGGTGACTATAGCACAGATACGCAGTATTTT
11	TRBV28	.	.	TRBJ2-7	CASSWTDEQYF	TGTGCCAGCAGTTGGACGGACGAGCAGTACTTC
15	TRBV25-1	.	.	TRBJ2-1	CASSEFQTGHNEQFF	TGTGCCAGCAGTGAATTTCAGACAGGACACAATGAGCAGTTCTTC
17	TRBV13	TRBD2	.	TRBJ2-1	CASSLRVAGGSYNEQFF	TGTGCCAGCAGCTTACGGGTAGCGGGAGGATCCTACAATGAGCAGTTCTTC
12	TRBV6-1	TRBD1	.	TRBJ2-7	CASEGQIYEQYF	TGTGCCAGCGAGGGACAGATCTACGAGCAGTACTTC
13	TRBV5-5	.	.	TRBJ2-1	CASSLGPYNEQFF	TGTGCCAGCAGCTTGGGTCCTTACAATGAGCAGTTCTTC
13	TRBV7-3	.	.	TRBJ1-1	CASTSQGNTEAFF	TGTGCCAGCACCTCACAGGGGAACACTGAAGCTTTCTTT
11	TRBV2	.	.	TRBJ2-7	CATSGGHEQYF	TGTGCCACCTCAGGGGGGCACGAGCAGTACTTC
14	TRBV10-2	.	.	TRBJ1-6	CASKTTDWNSPLHF	TGCGCCAGCAAAACTACGGATTGGAATTCACCCCTCCACTTT
13	TRBV27	.	.	TRBJ1-1	CATSPQTRREAFF	TGTGCCACCTCCCCTCAGACCCGGCGAGAAGCTTTCTTT
15	TRBV6-1	.	.	TRBJ2-2	CASSERPSGTGELFF	TGTGCCAGCAGTGAACGACCCAGTGGCACCGGGGAGCTGTTTTTT
13	TRBV7-9	.	.	TRBJ2-7	CASTPRQDYEQYF	TGTGCCAGCACCCCCCGACAGGACTACGAGCAGTACTTC
19	TRBV7-9	TRBD1	.	TRBJ2-5	CASSELGLDRGVVQETQYF	TGTGCCAGCAGCGAACTTGGGCTTGACAGGGGGGTGGTCCAAGAGACCCAGTACTTC
13	TRBV13	.	.	TRBJ1-5	CASSLAEGQPQHF	TGTGCCAGCAGCTTAGCAGAGGGCCAGCCCCAGCATTTT
14	TRBV5-1	.	.	TRBJ2-3	CASSGERGTDTQYF	TGCGCCAGCAGCGGGGAGAGGGGAACAGATACGCAGTATTTT
14	TRBV5-1	.	.	TRBJ2-7	CASSLPDPSYEQYF	TGCGCCAGCAGCCTACCCGACCCCTCCTACGAGCAGTACTTC
10	TRBV11-2	.	.	TRBJ2-2	CASSSGELFF	TGTGCCAGCAGCTCTGGGGAGCTGTTTTTT
14	TRBV27	TRBD1	once	TRBJ2-7	CASSFRQGTYEQYF	TGTGCCAGCAGTTTCCGACAGGGTACCTACGAGCAGTACTTC
17	TRBV28	.	.	TRBJ1-1	CASNQYFERGLNTEAFF	TGTGCCAGCAACCAATATTTTGAGAGGGGATTGAACACTGAAGCTTTCTTT
13	TRBV27	.	.	TRBJ2-1	CASSFDLNNEQFF	TGTGCCAGCAGTTTCGACCTAAACAATGAGCAGTTCTTC
16	TRBV5-1	.	once	TRBJ2-7	CASSFSIGGSDYEQYF	TGCGCCAGCAGCTTTTCGATAGGAGGGTCGGACTACGAGCAGTACTTC
15	TRBV27	TRBD2	.	TRBJ2-7	CASSSGTSGTYEQYF	TGTGCCAGCAGCTCCGGGACTAGCGGTACCTACGAGCAGTACTTC
17	TRBV5-1	.	.	TRBJ2-3	CASSLGLLAVDADTQYF	TGCGCCAGCAGCTTGGGATTATTGGCAGTCGACGCAGATACGCAGTATTTT
16	TRBV7-9	TRBD2	once	TRBJ2-7	CASSSKREGTWYEQYF	TGTGCCAGCAGCTCCAAGCGGGAGGGAACGTGGTACGAGCAGTACTTC
11	TRBV11-2	.	.	TRBJ2-1	CASAGNNEQFF	TGTGCCAGCGCCGGAAACAATGAGCAGTTCTTC
11	TRBV30	.	.	TRBJ2-1	CAWSGGGEQFF	TGTGCCTGGAGTGGCGGGGGCGAGCAGTTCTTC
14	TRBV27	TRBD1	.	TRBJ2-7	CASSLTGFRYEQYF	TGTGCCAGCAGTCTGACAGGGTTCAGGTACGAGCAGTACTTC
12	TRBV28	.	.	TRBJ1-5	CASSLANQPQHF	TGTGCCAGCAGCCTAGCCAATCAGCCCCAGCATTTT
13	TRBV27	TRBD1	once	TRBJ2-3	CASRPTGYDTQYF	TGTGCCAGCAGACCGACAGGGTACGATACGCAGTATTTT
14	TRBV7-9	TRBD1	.	TRBJ1-2	CASSPLGGRDGYTF	TGTGCCAGCAGCCCTTTAGGGGGCAGAGATGGCTACACCTTC
12	TRBV7-9	.	.	TRBJ1-1	CASSKMGAEAFF	TGTGCCAGCAGCAAAATGGGTGCTGAAGCTTTCTTT
15	TRBV9	TRBD1	.	TRBJ2-5	CASSSGQGRRETQYF	TGTGCCAGCAGCTCGGGACAGGGGAGGCGAGAGACCCAGTACTTC
15	TRBV11-2	.	.	TRBJ2-1	CASSLRAEVYNEQFF	TGTGCCAGCAGCTTAAGAGCGGAGGTCTACAATGAGCAGTTCTTC
18	TRBV19	TRBD2	.	TRBJ2-1	CASSRTSGGRISYNEQFF	TGTGCCAGTAGCCGGACTAGCGGGGGCCGGATATCCTACAATGAGCAGTTCTTC
13	TRBV27	.	.	TRBJ2-3	CASSGVGTDTQYF	TGTGCCAGCAGTGGAGTCGGAACAGATACGCAGTATTTT
17	TRBV7-9	TRBD2	.	TRBJ2-1	CASSPPPGLGAPNEQFF	TGTGCCAGCAGCCCTCCGCCGGGACTAGGCGCTCCGAATGAGCAGTTCTTC
13	TRBV7-8	.	.	TRBJ2-7	CASRRGETYEQYF	TGTGCCAGCAGACGCGGGGAGACCTACGAGCAGTACTTC
14	TRBV6-6	.	.	TRBJ1-4	CASSTDNRGEKLFF	TGTGCCAGCAGTACCGACAATCGGGGTGAAAAACTGTTTTTT
15	TRBV9	.	.	TRBJ2-5	CASSVWGSIQETQYF	TGTGCCAGCAGCGTATGGGGCAGCATCCAAGAGACCCAGTACTTC
14	TRBV7-2	.	once	TRBJ2-7	CASSLYSAGYEQYF	TGTGCCAGCAGCTTATATTCGGCAGGATACGAGCAGTACTTC
14	TRBV2	.	.	TRBJ2-5	CASRGTHEGETQYF	TGTGCCAGCAGAGGGACCCACGAGGGAGAGACCCAGTACTTC
20	TRBV27	.	.	TRBJ1-5	CASSLKPLQRGIGANQPQHF	TGTGCCAGCAGTTTAAAACCCCTCCAGAGGGGAATCGGTGCCAATCAGCCCCAGCATTTT
13	TRBV11-2	.	.	TRBJ1-1	CASSLAGDTEAFF	TGTGCCAGCAGCTTAGCAGGGGACACTGAAGCTTTCTTT
14	TRBV7-2	.	.	TRBJ2-7	CASSLAWGRTEQYF	TGTGCCAGCAGCTTAGCGTGGGGGCGCACCGAGCAGTACTTC
12	TRBV27	.	once	TRBJ2-7	CASSPGPNEQYF	TGTGCCAGCAGCCCAGGTCCCAACGAGCAGTACTTC
16	TRBV5-6	.	once	TRBJ1-1	CASSFGGTPDLTEAFF	TGTGCCAGCAGCTTTGGCGGGACCCCAGATTTAACTGAAGCTTTCTTT
13	TRBV9	TRBD1	.	TRBJ2-2	CASSAGGTGELFF	TGTGCCAGCAGCGCAGGGGGCACCGGGGAGCTGTTTTTT
14	TRBV29-1	.	.	TRBJ2-1	CSVEINLSYNEQFF	TGCAGCGTTGAGATCAACCTCTCCTACAATGAGCAGTTCTTC
18	TRBV18	TRBD1	.	TRBJ2-1	CASSPEYRDRGVINEQFF	TGTGCCAGCTCACCTGAATACCGGGACAGGGGAGTTATCAATGAGCAGTTCTTC
16	TRBV13	TRBD2	.	TRBJ2-1	CASSIELAGEGDEQFF	TGTGCCAGCAGCATCGAACTAGCGGGAGAAGGAGATGAGCAGTTCTTC
12	TRBV7-9	TRBD2	.	TRBJ2-1	CASSLAGGVQFF	TGTGCCAGCAGCCTAGCGGGAGGTGTGCAGTTCTTC
16	TRBV14	TRBD2	.	TRBJ2-1	CASSHLAGEGHNEQFF	TGTGCCAGCAGCCATTTAGCGGGAGAGGGCCACAATGAGCAGTTCTTC
16	TRBV7-8	.	.	TRBJ2-7	CASSLDRGGTAYEQYF	TGTGCCAGCAGCTTAGATCGAGGAGGGACGGCCTACGAGCAGTACTTC
15	TRBV9	.	once	TRBJ1-3	CASSVGGTSGNTIYF	TGTGCCAGCAGCGTAGGGGGGACCTCTGGAAACACCATATATTTT
11	TRBV2	.	.	TRBJ2-7	CASRVSHEQYF	TGTGCCAGCAGGGTCAGTCACGAGCAGTACTTC
16	TRBV28	TRBD1	.	TRBJ2-2	CASSILQGAHTGELFF	TGTGCCAGCAGTATACTACAGGGGGCCCACACCGGGGAGCTGTTTTTT
15	TRBV9	TRBD1	.	TRBJ2-7	CASSPLGTGEYEQYF	TGTGCCAGCAGCCCCCTCGGGACAGGGGAGTACGAGCAGTACTTC
14	TRBV14	.	.	TRBJ2-1	CASSQVSSYNEQFF	TGTGCCAGCAGCCAAGTTTCCTCCTACAATGAGCAGTTCTTC